Below are 10 T cell receptor beta chains sequenced from a single sample in a study of blood T cells in healthy people across ages. The authors ran a second PCR of about 7 to 11 cycles using a sample-barcoded 5' primer and a J-beta primer mix. A single record per CDR3 protein comes from TCRdb applying MiXCR to the 5' RACE reads. The sample shows about 510,000 distinct CDR3 sequences, about 27% of them seen only once. A further study also used this sample, focusing on T cells of mothers and their children.

Sample: blood. The source of these receptors is a boy aged 2 to 10 in good health.

The genes are TRBV29-1 and TRBJ2-6; 11 bases are a match to TRBD1. After removal of 5 bases from V and 0 bases from J, the junction contained 3 bases not matched to a gene. CDR1 SQVTM and CDR2 ANQGSEA come from the germline V gene. CDR3 size: 16 residues. The CDR3 spells CSVSGQGASGANVLTF. The CDR3 region has the DNA TGCAGCGTTTCCGGACAGGGGGCCTCTGGGGCCAACGTCCTGACTTTC.

This chain connects TRBV7-6 to TRBJ2-5, with TRBD2 matching 10 bases. Germline CDR1 reads SGHVS; CDR2 reads FNYEAQ. This CDR3 region has 16 residues. J was trimmed by 4 bases and V by 1 base; bases with no gene match: 6. In DNA, the CDR3 is TGTGCCAGCAGCTTAGTCCAGCGGGGGGGCTCAGAGACCCAGTACTTC. This gives the protein CASSLVQRGGSETQYF.

The sample holds a few counts of this clonotype. The genes are TRBV9 and TRBJ2-1, with a tentative D call TRBD2 (5 bases). CDR3 length: 14 amino acids. Germline lookup yields CDR1 SGDLS and CDR2 YYNGEE. The V end lost 3 bases, the J end lost 2 bases, and 9 bases lay between the germline ends. The DNA for the CDR3 is TGTGCCAGCAGCGGAGGACTGCCCTACAATGAGCAGTTCTTC. Its protein is CASSGGLPYNEQFF.

This chain joins TRBV6-5 and TRBJ2-2, with D possibly matching TRBD1 (6 bases). CDR1 is MNHEY, CDR2 SVGAGI, per germline. This CDR3 region has 16 residues. With 2 bases removed from V and 2 bases from J, the gap between germline ends came to 12 bases. CDR3: CASSYTWTVNTGELFF. In DNA, the CDR3 is TGTGCCAGCAGTTACACCTGGACAGTAAACACCGGGGAGCTGTTTTTT.

In its sample, this clonotype was seen a few times. This sequence joins TRBV2 and TRBJ1-6, with D unresolved. In germline, CDR1 is SNHLY, CDR2 FYNNEI. The CDR3 has 14 amino acids. The germline V and J ends were trimmed by 4 bases and 7 bases, with 11 bases remaining between them. The CDR3: CASSALLWNSPLHF. For the CDR3, the DNA is TGTGCCAGCAGTGCCCTTTTGTGGAATTCACCCCTCCACTTT.

There are a few counts of this clonotype. This chain uses TRBV11-3 with TRBJ2-2; D is possibly TRBD1 or TRBD2 (5 bases each). V lost 3 bases, J lost 1 base, and 12 bases lay in between. The CDR3 covers 16 residues. Germline CDR1 and CDR2: SGHNT and YENEEA. The CDR3 reads CASSFEGIKNTGELFF. The CDR3 nucleotides are TGTGCCAGCAGCTTCGAGGGGATAAAGAACACCGGGGAGCTGTTTTTT.

This chain connects TRBV7-2 to TRBJ2-7; D possibly corresponds to TRBD2 (6 bases). CDR1 and CDR2 from the germline V gene are SGHTA and FQGNSA. V gave up 5 bases and J gave up 0 bases, with 17 bases separating them. This CDR3 comprises 16 residues. CDR3 DNA sequence: TGTGCCAGCAGCCCTCAGGCGGGGAGAAACTCCTACGAGCAGTACTTC. It codes for CASSPQAGRNSYEQYF. Full variable domain (remainder filled in from reference TRBV7-2 and TRBJ2-7): GAGVSQSPSNKVTEKGKDVELRCDPISGHTALYWYRQSLGQGLEFLIYFQGNSAPDKSGLPSDRFSAERTGGSVSTLTIQRTQQEDSAVYLCASSPQAGRNSYEQYFGPGTRLTVT.

This chain joins TRBV5-4 and TRBJ2-5; D not certain. Germline V gene data show CDR1 as SGHNT and CDR2 as YYREEE (reference sequence). Trimming took 4 bases from V and 0 from J, leaving 10 bases between them. The CDR3 extends over 14 amino acids. CDR3 protein: CASSQAGYQETQYF. CDR3 nucleotide sequence: TGTGCCAGCAGCCAAGCAGGTTACCAAGAGACCCAGTACTTC.

CDR3: CASSPGLTGPGKLFF. The CDR3 nucleotides read TGTGCCAGCTCACCAGGGCTTACAGGCCCCGGAAAACTGTTTTTT. The chain employs TRBV18 and TRBJ1-4; tentative D call: TRBD1 (5 bases). The germline V gene has CDR1 KGHSH and CDR2 LQKENI. This CDR3 spans 15 amino acids. Trimming left V 2 bases short and J 10 bases short, with 17 bases between.

The chain combines TRBV9 with TRBJ2-1, with D perhaps given as TRBD1 or TRBD2 (6 bases each). The germline gives CDR1 SGDLS, CDR2 YYNGEE. The V end was cut by 3 bases, the J end by 0 bases, with 13 bases between. This CDR3 contains 16 residues. The DNA of the CDR3 is TGTGCCAGCAGCGCCCTTTGGGGGGCCTCCTACAATGAGCAGTTCTTC. Amino acids: CASSALWGASYNEQFF.